A single sample gave rise to the 5 T cell receptor beta chains below, sequenced in a study of early T cells in non-severe SARS-CoV-2 infection. TCRdb used MiXCR to reprocess the 5' RACE reads, holding one entry per CDR3 protein. The sample records some 77,000 distinct CDR3 sequences, about a sixth being singletons. Sequences were obtained from whole blood. The source is an adult who was a healthcare worker with PCR-confirmed SARS-CoV-2 infection or an uninfected control (not recorded which).

A few counts support this clonotype. The chain recombines TRBV10-3 with TRBJ2-3, with 7 bases that match TRBD1. V shed 10 bases and J 0 bases; nucleotides not matched to a gene: 4. This CDR3 has 13 amino acids. CDR1 ENHRY and CDR2 SYGVKD come from the germline V gene. The CDR3 DNA is TGTGCCAACCGGGACAGTAGCACAGATACGCAGTATTTT. Translating it yields CANRDSSTDTQYF.

This clonotype was seen at least ten times. The chain has TRBV7-2 and TRBJ2-7, with TRBD1 as a possible D gene (6 bases). The CDR3 sequence is 12 residues long. The V gene's germline CDR1 is SGHTA and CDR2 FQGNSA. The V gene lost 5 bases and the J gene lost 6 bases, with 11 bases spanning the gap. CDR3 protein: CASSPPRGEQYF. The CDR3 bases are TGTGCCAGCAGCCCCCCCAGGGGCGAGCAGTACTTC.

The gene calls are TRBV29-1 and TRBJ2-6; D is unresolved. The V gene lost 6 bases and the J gene lost 4 bases, with 7 bases spanning the gap. CDR1 is SQVTM and CDR2 is ANQGSEA in the germline V gene. This CDR3 comprises 12 residues. The CDR3 sequence is CSVLTGANVLTF. The CDR3 DNA reads as TGCAGCGTGCTAACCGGGGCCAACGTCCTGACTTTC.

This clonotype occurred a few times. The chain is built from TRBV7-6 and TRBJ2-3; possible D gene TRBD2, 7 bases. This CDR3 region has 16 residues. Germline CDR1 SGHVS, CDR2 FNYEAQ. Trimming stripped 5 bases from V and 4 bases from J, with 19 bases between. The CDR3 region is CASSGRIGGAPDTQYF. CDR3 DNA: TGTGCCAGCAGCGGACGGATTGGGGGGGCCCCAGATACGCAGTATTTT. Combining the CDR3 with reference TRBV7-6 and TRBJ2-3 gives the whole variable domain GAGVSQSPRYKVTKRGQDVALRCDPISGHVSLYWYRQALGQGPEFLTYFNYEAQQDKSGLPNDRFSAERPEGSISTLTIQRTEQRDSAMYRCASSGRIGGAPDTQYFGPGTRLTVL.

Worth noting for this clonotype: Since the CDR3 does not end with the conserved phenylalanine or tryptophan, this likely comes from a read error. The chain links TRBV2 to TRBJ2-7, with TRBD2 identical over 9 bases. J lost 0 bases, V lost 0 bases, and 9 bases had no gene match. The germline V gene encodes CDR1 SNHLY and CDR2 FYNNEI. This CDR3 region has 18 residues. The CDR3 bases are TGTGCCAGCAGTGAAGCCCCAGCTAGCGGGGTTTTCTCCTACGAGCAGTACTCC. Translated, it gives CASSEAPASGVFSYEQYS.